The T cell receptor beta chain under discussion was sequenced for a study of T cells in Graves' hyperthyroidism and ophthalmopathy. With a duration under 2 months, the hyperthyroidism was newly diagnosed in patients aged 18 to 65. Germline lookup yields CDR1 KGHDR and CDR2 SFDVKD. The CDR3 is 15 amino acids. Losses at the gene ends were 6 bases for V and 0 bases for J; bases not matched to a gene: 6. RNA transcripts served as the template for amplifying TCR beta CDR3 regions. The study used the HTBI primer set for a first-round RT-PCR of the TCR CDR3. Each CDR3 protein is one row after TCRdb ran MiXCR on the multiplex PCR reads. In the table there are fewer than 450,000 distinct CDR3 sequences, roughly 15% of which are singletons.

The chain carries TRBV24-1 and TRBJ2-5; 7 bases agree with TRBD2. The sequence came from a woman in her thirties with Graves' hyperthyroidism that later progressed to Graves' ophthalmopathy. Sequences were obtained from blood. This chain's CDR3 is CATSLGTTHQETQYF. The CDR3, as DNA: TGTGCCACCAGTTTAGGGACTACACACCAAGAGACCCAGTACTTC.